These T cell receptor beta chains were read from a single sample in a study of blood T cell repertoires in COVID-19. Generated by immunoSEQ multiplex PCR, the TCRdb table keeps only in-frame clones and is missing some. The sample lists roughly 150,000 clones; about 86% were seen once. The specimen was peripheral blood. Receptor source: a man between 65 and 80 years old with active or convalescent COVID-19. The CDR3 runs from the conserved cysteine through the conserved F or W. D genes are given only for firm matches. Clone size appears in some rows only: once, few, many, or a class for an expanded clone.

v_call	clone_size	d_call	j_call	cdr3_aa	cdr3_nt
TRBV2	.	.	TRBJ1-1	CASSEYPGLNTEAFF	TGTGCCAGCAGTGAATATCCAGGGTTGAACACTGAAGCTTTCTTT
TRBV3-1/TRBV3-2	.	.	TRBJ2-3	CASSQSVSTDTQYF	TGTGCCAGCAGCCAATCAGTAAGCACAGATACGCAGTATTTT
TRBV6-2/TRBV6-3	.	TRBD1	TRBJ2-7	CASSWTGLVTYEQYF	TGTGCCAGCAGTTGGACAGGCCTTGTTACCTACGAGCAGTACTTC
TRBV28	.	TRBD1	TRBJ1-1	CASSLLTGTNTEAFF	TGTGCCAGCAGTTTATTGACAGGGACGAACACTGAAGCTTTCTTT
TRBV2	.	.	TRBJ2-5	CASRFGLGETQYF	TGTGCCAGCAGATTCGGGTTAGGAGAGACCCAGTACTTC
TRBV2	.	TRBD2	TRBJ2-5	CASSASSGSWKETQYF	TGTGCCAGCAGTGCCTCTAGCGGGAGTTGGAAAGAGACCCAGTACTTC
TRBV7-9	.	.	TRBJ1-6	CASSSSIGASYNSPLHF	TGTGCCAGCAGCTCTAGCATTGGAGCTTCCTATAATTCACCCCTCCACTTT
TRBV5-6	few	.	TRBJ2-7	CASSREDYEQYF	TGTGCCAGCAGCCGCGAGGACTACGAGCAGTACTTC
TRBV7-6	.	.	TRBJ2-7	CASSAGGGTLPREQYF	TGTGCCAGCAGCGCTGGGGGGGGGACACTTCCACGCGAGCAGTACTTC
TRBV5-1	few	.	TRBJ1-4	CASSPGSATNEKLFF	TGCGCCAGCAGCCCGGGGAGCGCAACTAATGAAAAACTGTTTTTT
TRBV9	.	.	TRBJ2-2	CASSPQYYTGELFF	TGTGCCAGCAGCCCCCAGTATTACACCGGGGAGCTGTTTTTT
TRBV11-2	.	.	TRBJ1-2	CASSLRTNTGTAGSGYTF	TGTGCCAGCAGCTTACGTACTAACACAGGGACGGCCGGAAGTGGCTACACCTTC
TRBV5-1	.	.	TRBJ1-1	CASSLLGGHTEAFF	TGCGCCAGCAGCTTGCTGGGGGGACACACTGAAGCTTTCTTT
TRBV28	.	.	TRBJ1-2	CASSLSYGYTF	TGTGCCAGCAGTTTGAGTTATGGCTACACCTTC
TRBV5-1	.	TRBD1	TRBJ1-4	CASSYGTGGITNEKLFF	TGCGCCAGCAGCTACGGGACAGGGGGCATCACTAATGAAAAACTGTTTTTT
TRBV3-1/TRBV3-2	once	.	TRBJ1-5	CASSRSQGAKPQHF	TGTGCCAGCAGCCGATCACAGGGTGCGAAGCCCCAGCATTTT
TRBV7-2	.	.	TRBJ2-5	CASGGSGQETQYF	TGTGCCTCGGGGGGCAGCGGGCAAGAGACCCAGTACTTC
TRBV7-2	once	.	TRBJ2-1	CASSLAIVSEQFF	TGTGCCAGCAGCTTAGCGATCGTGAGTGAGCAGTTCTTC
TRBV29-1	.	TRBD2	TRBJ2-3	CSVEEEGRAKDTQYF	TGCAGCGTTGAAGAAGAGGGGAGGGCTAAGGATACGCAGTATTTT
TRBV29-1	.	TRBD2	TRBJ2-7	CSATKGLAGATYEQYF	TGCAGCGCTACGAAAGGACTAGCGGGAGCAACCTACGAGCAGTACTTC
TRBV5-1	.	.	TRBJ2-5	CASSFLETQYF	TGCGCCAGCAGCTTCTTGGAGACCCAGTACTTC
TRBV24-1	.	.	TRBJ2-2	CATKGDISTGELFF	TGTGCCACCAAGGGGGACATATCCACCGGGGAGCTGTTTTTT
TRBV30	.	.	TRBJ1-5	CAAGRSQPQHF	TGTGCCGCGGGGCGAAGTCAGCCCCAGCATTTT
TRBV25-1	.	TRBD2	TRBJ2-5	CASSEYTGGETQYF	TGTGCCAGCAGTGAATATACCGGGGGGGAGACCCAGTACTTC
TRBV10-2	once	TRBD1	TRBJ1-5	CATRTGGSNQPQHF	TGCGCCACCAGGACAGGGGGTAGCAATCAGCCCCAGCATTTT
TRBV12-5	.	TRBD1	TRBJ1-2	CASGFGLDRGYTF	TGTGCTAGTGGTTTCGGATTGGACAGGGGCTACACCTTC
TRBV4-1	.	TRBD1	TRBJ2-7	CASSQGTGGRSYEQYF	TGCGCCAGCAGCCAAGGAACAGGGGGGAGATCCTACGAGCAGTACTTC
TRBV7-6	.	.	TRBJ2-1	CASSLTVVGYNEQFF	TGTGCCAGCAGCCTGACAGTCGTGGGCTACAATGAGCAGTTCTTC
TRBV29-1	.	TRBD2	TRBJ2-3	CSAGRAAGTDTQYF	TGCAGCGCCGGGAGGGCAGCGGGCACAGATACGCAGTATTTT
TRBV28	once	.	TRBJ1-6	CASSIDSGNSPLHF	TGTGCCAGCAGTATCGACAGTGGCAATTCACCCCTCCACTTT
TRBV6-5	once	TRBD1	TRBJ2-7	CASSTDRGSEQYF	TGTGCCAGCAGCACCGACAGGGGAAGCGAGCAGTACTTC
TRBV18	.	TRBD1	TRBJ1-5	CASSPGTGPSNQPQHF	TGTGCCAGCTCACCAGGGACAGGACCTAGCAATCAGCCCCAGCATTTT
TRBV11-3	.	TRBD1	TRBJ2-2	CASSSRQGAGGELFF	TGTGCCAGCAGCTCCAGACAGGGGGCAGGCGGGGAGCTGTTTTTT
TRBV6-2/TRBV6-3	.	.	TRBJ2-1	CASSSPTATSYNEQFF	TGTGCCAGCAGTTCCCCGACAGCAACCTCCTACAATGAGCAGTTCTTC
TRBV25-1	.	.	TRBJ1-4	CASSAGLREKLFF	TGTGCCAGCAGTGCAGGGTTAAGAGAAAAACTGTTTTTT
TRBV6-5	.	.	TRBJ1-2	CASRPPGGETYGYTF	TGTGCCAGCAGACCCCCCGGGGGAGAGACCTATGGCTACACCTTC
TRBV6-1	.	TRBD1	TRBJ2-2	CASSEKGTGNTGELFF	TGTGCCAGCAGTGAAAAGGGGACAGGGAACACCGGGGAGCTGTTTTTT
TRBV5-4	.	TRBD2	TRBJ2-4	CASSFGLAGRAKNIQYF	TGTGCCAGCAGCTTCGGACTAGCGGGTAGAGCCAAAAACATTCAGTACTTC
TRBV3-1/TRBV3-2	few	TRBD1	TRBJ1-5	CASSRQGNQPQHF	TGTGCCAGCAGTCGACAGGGGAATCAGCCCCAGCATTTT
TRBV5-1	.	TRBD2	TRBJ2-1	CASRGLAGTGNEQFF	TGCGCCAGCAGGGGGCTAGCGGGAACCGGTAATGAGCAGTTCTTC
TRBV28	.	TRBD1	TRBJ1-1	CASSSGTGYTEAFF	TGTGCCAGCAGTTCCGGGACAGGGTACACTGAAGCTTTCTTT
TRBV28	.	.	TRBJ1-3	CASSPHTIRDTIYF	TGTGCCAGCAGTCCTCACACGATTCGGGACACCATATATTTT
TRBV6-2/TRBV6-3	.	TRBD2	TRBJ2-7	CASSYVAGVGNEQYF	TGTGCCAGCAGTTACGTTGCGGGAGTAGGAAACGAGCAGTACTTC
TRBV7-2	.	.	TRBJ2-2	CASSLMGHPNTGELFF	TGTGCCAGCAGCTTAATGGGACACCCGAACACCGGGGAGCTGTTTTTT
TRBV12-3/TRBV12-4	.	.	TRBJ2-7	CASSLDGDEQYF	TGTGCCAGCAGTTTAGACGGGGACGAGCAGTACTTC
TRBV5-6	.	.	TRBJ2-7	CASTPWEGGPKSYEQYF	TGTGCCAGCACCCCCTGGGAGGGGGGGCCAAAATCCTACGAGCAGTACTTC
TRBV20-1	once	.	TRBJ1-1	CSASPGQDEAFF	TGCAGTGCTAGTCCAGGGCAGGATGAAGCTTTCTTT